This TCR beta chain stems from a study of shared clonotypes between healthy human individuals. As for the study in general: Each donor's CD8 memory used one plate, CD8 naive two, each CD4 subset three.

Concerning this clone itself: Its antigen is unknown.

TCRdb's table, derived via immunoSEQ multiplex PCR, lists solely in-frame clones and lacks some. The table has almost 750,000 clones, roughly two thirds seen once; the top ten hold over 1.5%. V dropped 4 bases and J dropped 2 bases, with 15 bases sitting between them. CDR3 length equals 15 residues. Germline CDR1 and CDR2: MNHEY and SMNVEV (reference sequence). Study results and caveats: Sequencing depth was expected to affect clonotype sharing among donors.

The sequence was obtained from a woman in her 30s in good health. The gene calls are TRBV27 and TRBJ2-7; D may be TRBD1 (5 bases). The sequenced material came from memory CD4+ T cells sorted from blood. As for subset: CD45RA-negative fraction. CDR3 coding DNA: TGTGCCAGCAGTTCCGGACAAGGGGCAGCCTACGAGCAGTACTTC. Translating it yields CASSSGQGAAYEQYF.